Each of the 10 T cell receptor beta chains below was sequenced from the same sample in a study of regulatory T cells in long-lasting Graves disease. Arm-PCR of CDR3 regions and iRepertoire HTBI primers were used to build TCR beta libraries. Each CDR3 protein is one row after TCRdb ran MiXCR on the multiplex PCR reads. The sample lists around 250,000 distinct CDR3 sequences; around 16% were seen once. Time point indicated: newly diagnosed GD, antithyroid drugs for less than 3 months. The TCR library was made from RNA that had been extracted from PBMCs in TRIzol. The source was peripheral blood mononuclear cells (PBMCs), collected at new diagnosis, from a patient treated with antithyroid drugs. Source of these receptors: a female donor with Graves disease.

This clonotype has a count of ten or more. The rearrangement uses TRBV2 and TRBJ1-1, with TRBD1 matching 10 bases. Germline V gene lookup returns CDR1 SNHLY and CDR2 FYNNEI. The length of the CDR3 is 15 residues. J was trimmed by 5 bases and V by 3 bases; bases with no gene match: 6. The CDR3 bases are TGTGCCAGCAGTGAGACAGGGGGCGGGAAAACTGAAGCTTTCTTT. This gives the protein CASSETGGGKTEAFF.

This clonotype occurred many times. V usage is TRBV4-3 and J usage is TRBJ2-7; D remains unclear. Per germline, CDR1 LGHNA and CDR2 YSLEER. This CDR3 has 17 residues. Trimming stripped 3 bases from V and 2 bases from J, with 20 bases between. CDR3: CASSQGFYGDPPYEQYF. CDR3 coding DNA: TGCGCCAGCAGCCAGGGGTTCTATGGGGATCCCCCCTACGAGCAGTACTTC.

This clonotype came up many times. This rearrangement joins TRBV7-2 to TRBJ2-3; 7 bases are shared with TRBD2. This CDR3 contains 14 residues. Trimming cost V 3 bases and J 5 bases; bases outside gene matches: 5. CDR1 SGHTA and CDR2 FQGNSA come from the germline V gene. DNA for the CDR3: TGTGCCAGCAGCTTCCTTCGCGGGAGAGATACGCAGTATTTT. Protein: CASSFLRGRDTQYF. Combining the CDR3 with reference TRBV7-2 and TRBJ2-3 gives the whole variable domain GAGVSQSPSNKVTEKGKDVELRCDPISGHTALYWYRQSLGQGLEFLIYFQGNSAPDKSGLPSDRFSAERTGGSVSTLTIQRTQQEDSAVYLCASSFLRGRDTQYFGPGTRLTVL.

J is TRBJ1-1 and V is TRBV12-3 or TRBV12-4; 7 nucleotides agree with TRBD1. The length of the CDR3 is 17 residues. V lost 3 bases, J lost 1 base, and 11 bases stayed unmatched. The CDR3 DNA sequence: TGTGCCAGCAGTTTGGCAACAGGGGTAGTGTCGAACACTGAAGCTTTCTTT. This gives the protein CASSLATGVVSNTEAFF.

The sample holds a few counts of this clonotype. Possible read error: a much larger clone is one base away. This chain links TRBV2 with TRBJ2-1; 7 nucleotides align to TRBD2. The CDR3 extends over 15 amino acids. Germline V gives CDR1 SNHLY, CDR2 FYNNEI. The CDR3 nucleotides read TGTGCCTGCAGTGAGAGGACTAGTTCTGACAATGAGCAGTTCTTC. It codes for CACSERTSSDNEQFF.

The table lists this clonotype with a few counts. A far larger clone is off by one base, so a read error is likely. The chain is built from TRBV7-9 and TRBJ2-7, with a possible D match to TRBD2 (6 bases). The CDR3 loop spans 13 amino acids. Germline loops: CDR1 SEHNR, CDR2 FQNEAQ (reference sequence). CDR3 nucleotides: TGTGCCAGCAGCTTAATTCAGGGCGGGGAGCGGTACTTC. Its protein is CASSLIQGGERYF.

Only a few counts were recorded for this clonotype. The rearrangement links TRBV7-3 to TRBJ2-5; 10 bases map to TRBD2. Germline CDR1 and CDR2: SGHTA and FQGTGA. This CDR3 comprises 18 residues. Germline trimming cut 1 base from V and 2 bases from J; bases unmatched to any gene: 10. CDR3 sequence: CASSLRSGGAGDQETQYF. The CDR3 nucleotides are TGTGCCAGCAGCTTAAGGAGCGGGGGGGCCGGGGATCAAGAGACCCAGTACTTC.

This clonotype has a count of ten or more. J is TRBJ2-3 and V is TRBV5-8, with 8 nucleotides matching TRBD1. Per germline, CDR1 SGHTS and CDR2 YDEGEE. This CDR3 is built from 18 residues. Unmatched junction bases numbered 11, after V lost 0 bases and J lost 2 bases. The DNA for the CDR3 is TGTGCCAGCAGCTTGGGACAGGGGACTTTGGGGCTCACAGATACGCAGTATTTT. Translating gives CASSLGQGTLGLTDTQYF.

The table lists this clonotype with many counts. The chain has TRBV19 and TRBJ1-5, with a weak D call TRBD1 (5 bases). Germline V lookup: CDR1 LNHDA, CDR2 SQIVND (reference sequence). The CDR3 loop spans 15 amino acids. Trimming left V 7 bases short and J 4 bases short, with 17 bases between. The CDR3 sequence: CASTPWGGGNQPQHF. CDR3 coding DNA: TGTGCCAGTACTCCGTGGGGCGGGGGAAATCAGCCCCAGCATTTT.

The sample holds many counts of this clonotype. The chain links TRBV5-6 to TRBJ2-5; 12 nucleotides agree with TRBD2. The CDR3 loop spans 15 amino acids. V gave up 2 bases and J gave up 2 bases; unmatched junction bases: 1. Germline loops: CDR1 SGHDT, CDR2 YYEEEE. CDR3 region: CASSFGLAGQETQYF. The CDR3 bases are TGTGCCAGCAGCTTTGGACTAGCGGGACAAGAGACCCAGTACTTC.